This T cell receptor (beta chain) was documented in a study of blood T cell repertoires in COVID-19. Study summary: There were acute and convalescent COVID-19 samples, and they came from the United States, Italy and Spain. The analysed material was cDNA or gDNA that came from T cells, B-cell-depleted T cells, or PBMCs.

CDR3 length: 11 amino acids. Germline V gene sequence: CDR1 LGHDT, CDR2 YNNKEL (reference sequence). Trimming took 1 base from V and 6 from J, leaving 4 bases between them. This clone is a singleton in its sample. As handled by the study authors: Amplification with reference gene primers provided the estimates of nucleated cell counts. The method was immunoSEQ multiplex PCR; TCRdb's version includes in-frame clones alone and lacks a portion of them. V, J and clone size were drawn from that table, and D and trimming were deduced from the DNA. This table has just under 65,000 clones, about 78% appearing once.

This chain connects TRBV3-1 (or the pseudogene TRBV3-2) to TRBJ2-7; no reliable D call. The sequenced sample was peripheral blood. This sequence originates from a woman of 80 years or more with acute or convalescent COVID-19. CDR3 in amino acids: CASSQAGEQYF. CDR3 nucleotides: TGTGCCAGCAGCCAAGCGGGCGAGCAGTACTTC.